The sequence of this T cell receptor beta chain was determined in a study of cytomegalovirus exposure and HLA in healthy donors. Measured with immunoSEQ multiplex PCR; TCRdb has only the in-frame clones, and not every one. The sample has about 110,000 clones, around 87% seen once. Germline assignment: CDR1 MGHRA and CDR2 YSYEKL. This CDR3 spans 14 amino acids. Trimming took 0 bases from V and 2 from J, leaving 7 bases between them. Overall study findings and caveats: Subsequent analysis revealed that first-cohort TCR clusters tended to co-occur in the 120 or so validation repertoires. The classifier reportedly diagnosed cytomegalovirus status with high specificity and sensitivity. Rare TCR sequences dominated, though some public TCRs recurred in many donors.

As concerns this clone: What it binds is not known.

The donors were part of the approximately 120-subject validation cohort, which stood apart from the roughly 700-subject first cohort. The V call is TRBV4-1, the J call TRBJ2-5, with D uncertain. This TCR came from a woman aged 18 to 35 in good health and CMV-seropositive. The source material was PBMCs. CDR3 residues: CASSQETRQETQYF. CDR3 in DNA: TGCGCCAGCAGCCAAGAAACCAGGCAAGAGACCCAGTACTTC.